The next 4 T cell receptor beta chains were all read from a single sample in a study of T cells after yellow fever vaccination. In TCRdb, the 5' RACE reads were re-called with MiXCR into one record per CDR3 protein. The sample holds around 590,000 distinct CDR3 sequences, around an eighth seen once. The material was PBMCs, obtained on the day of the yellow fever booster vaccination. Receptors were obtained from a man in his thirties or forties who received the YFV17D yellow fever vaccine.

This clonotype was recorded a few times. The chain is built from TRBV9 and TRBJ1-1, with D maybe TRBD1 (5 bases). V was shortened by 0 bases and J by 4 bases, with 10 bases between the two germline ends. The germline gives CDR1 SGDLS, CDR2 YYNGEE. This CDR3 is 14 amino acids long. Here the CDR3 DNA reads TGTGCCAGCAGCGTAGATTCAGGGCTCACTGAAGCTTTCTTT. Amino acids: CASSVDSGLTEAFF.

A few counts support this clonotype. V is TRBV6-2 or TRBV6-3 and J is TRBJ2-1, with D tentatively TRBD2 (5 bases). Germline values: CDR1 MNHEY, CDR2 SVGEGT. Between the trimmed V and J ends, which lost 2 bases and 5 bases, there was a span of 10 bases. The CDR3 has 14 amino acids. DNA of the CDR3: TGTGCCAGCAGTTACAGAGGGCTAGACAATGAGCAGTTCTTC. Amino acids: CASSYRGLDNEQFF.

This clonotype was seen many times. The chain carries TRBV15 and TRBJ2-3; D remains unclear. This CDR3 spans 14 amino acids. The germline V gene has CDR1 LNHNV and CDR2 YYDKDF (reference sequence). V dropped 6 bases and J dropped 0 bases, with 10 bases sitting between them. DNA for the CDR3: TGTGCCACCAGGGTGGCGGCTAGCACAGATACGCAGTATTTT. It yields the protein CATRVAASTDTQYF.

CDR3 in amino acids: CASRQANSPLHF. The DNA for the CDR3 is TGTGCCAGCAGGCAGGCAAATTCACCCCTCCACTTT. V gene TRBV6-5 combines with J gene TRBJ1-6; D is unresolved. In germline, CDR1 is MNHEY, CDR2 SVGAGI. V was clipped by 6 bases and J by 7 bases, with 7 bases between them. This CDR3 has 12 amino acids.